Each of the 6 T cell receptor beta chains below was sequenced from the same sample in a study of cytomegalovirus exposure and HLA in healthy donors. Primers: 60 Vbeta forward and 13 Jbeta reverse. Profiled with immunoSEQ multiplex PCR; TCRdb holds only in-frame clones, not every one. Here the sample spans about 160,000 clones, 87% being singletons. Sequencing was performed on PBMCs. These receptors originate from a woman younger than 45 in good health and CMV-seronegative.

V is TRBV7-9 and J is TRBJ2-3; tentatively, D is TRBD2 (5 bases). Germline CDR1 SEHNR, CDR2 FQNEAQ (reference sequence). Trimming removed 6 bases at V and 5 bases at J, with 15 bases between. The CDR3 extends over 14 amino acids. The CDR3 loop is CASSPGSTRDTQYF. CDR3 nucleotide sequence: TGTGCCAGCAGTCCGGGATCTACTCGAGATACGCAGTATTTT.

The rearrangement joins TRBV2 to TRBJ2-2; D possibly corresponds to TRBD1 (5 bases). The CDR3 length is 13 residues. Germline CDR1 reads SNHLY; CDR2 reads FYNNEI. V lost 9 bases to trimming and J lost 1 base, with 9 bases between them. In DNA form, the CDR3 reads TGTGCCAGAGACAGATTGAACACCGGGGAGCTGTTTTTT. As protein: CARDRLNTGELFF.

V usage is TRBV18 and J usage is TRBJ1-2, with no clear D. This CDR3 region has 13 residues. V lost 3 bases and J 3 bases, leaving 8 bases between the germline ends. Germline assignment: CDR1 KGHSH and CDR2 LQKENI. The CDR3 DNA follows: TGTGCCAGCTCACCGCAGATGGACTATGGCTACACCTTC. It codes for CASSPQMDYGYTF.

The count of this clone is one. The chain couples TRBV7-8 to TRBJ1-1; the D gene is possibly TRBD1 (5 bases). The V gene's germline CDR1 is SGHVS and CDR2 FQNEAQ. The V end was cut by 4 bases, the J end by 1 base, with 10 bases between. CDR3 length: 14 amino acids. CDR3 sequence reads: CASSYTQGNTEAFF. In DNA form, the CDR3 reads TGTGCCAGCAGCTATACCCAGGGGAACACTGAAGCTTTCTTT.

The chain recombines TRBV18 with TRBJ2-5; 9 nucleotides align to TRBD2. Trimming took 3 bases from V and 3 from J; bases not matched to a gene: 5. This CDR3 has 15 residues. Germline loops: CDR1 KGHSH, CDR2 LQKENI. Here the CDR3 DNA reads TGTGCCAGCTCACCCCCAGCGGGAGGTAAAGAGACCCAGTACTTC. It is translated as CASSPPAGGKETQYF.

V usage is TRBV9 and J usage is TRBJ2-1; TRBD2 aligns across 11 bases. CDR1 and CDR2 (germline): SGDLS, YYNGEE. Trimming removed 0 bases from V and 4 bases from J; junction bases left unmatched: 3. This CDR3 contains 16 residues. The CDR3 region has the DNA TGTGCCAGCAGCGTAGAGGTAGCGGGGGGGTACAATGAGCAGTTCTTC. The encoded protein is CASSVEVAGGYNEQFF.